This T cell receptor (beta chain) originates from a study of T cell responses to AZD1222 COVID-19 vaccine. Whole-study findings and limits: There were repertoire samples only from the period after the peak T cell response.

Comments on this clone: Its antigen is not known.

Clones were sequenced by immunoSEQ multiplex PCR, and TCRdb holds only the in-frame ones, with some missing. The data show about 94,000 clones, with around 85% seen just once and roughly 4.7% held by the top ten. The TCR originated in an adult who received the AZD1222 COVID-19 vaccine. The material was peripheral blood, obtained 28 days after the second AZD1222 dose.

The CDR3 DNA follows: TGCGCCAGCAGCCAAGCTGCGGACAGGGTTATCAATGAGCAGTTCTTC. Translating gives CASSQAADRVINEQFF. The chain couples TRBV4-1 to TRBJ2-1, with TRBD1 identical over 8 bases. The CDR3 consists of 16 residues. Germline CDR1 and CDR2: MGHRA and YSYEKL. V was clipped by 1 base and J by 6 bases; unmatched bases: 8.